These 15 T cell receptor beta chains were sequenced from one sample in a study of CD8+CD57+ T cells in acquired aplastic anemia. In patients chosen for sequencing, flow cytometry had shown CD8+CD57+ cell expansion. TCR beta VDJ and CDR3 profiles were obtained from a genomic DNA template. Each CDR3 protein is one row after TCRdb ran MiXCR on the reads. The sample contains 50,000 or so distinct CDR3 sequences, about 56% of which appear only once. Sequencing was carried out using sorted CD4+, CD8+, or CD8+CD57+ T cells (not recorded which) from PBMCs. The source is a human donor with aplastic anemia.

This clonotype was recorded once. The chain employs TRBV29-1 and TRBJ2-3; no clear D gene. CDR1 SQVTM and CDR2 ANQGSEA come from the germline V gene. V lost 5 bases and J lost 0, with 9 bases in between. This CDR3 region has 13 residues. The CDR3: CSVPRSSTDTQYF. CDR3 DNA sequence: TGCAGCGTTCCGCGGTCTAGCACAGATACGCAGTATTTT.

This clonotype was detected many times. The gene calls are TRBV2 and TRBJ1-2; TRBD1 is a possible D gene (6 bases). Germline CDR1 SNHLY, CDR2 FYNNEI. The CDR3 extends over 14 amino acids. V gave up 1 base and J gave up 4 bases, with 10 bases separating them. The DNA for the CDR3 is TGTGCCAGCAGTGAAGGGGTGGGGGCCTATGGCTACACCTTC. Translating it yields CASSEGVGAYGYTF.

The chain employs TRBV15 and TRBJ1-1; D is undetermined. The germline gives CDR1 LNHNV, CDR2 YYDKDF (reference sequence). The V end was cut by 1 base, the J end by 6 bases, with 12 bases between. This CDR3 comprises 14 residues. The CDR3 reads CATSRVIGPSEAFF. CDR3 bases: TGTGCCACCAGCAGAGTCATAGGTCCATCTGAAGCTTTCTTT.

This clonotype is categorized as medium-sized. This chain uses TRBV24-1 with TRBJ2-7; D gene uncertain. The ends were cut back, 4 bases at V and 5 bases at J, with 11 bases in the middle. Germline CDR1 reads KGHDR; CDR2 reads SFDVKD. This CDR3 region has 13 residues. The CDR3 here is CATSEGSIDEQYF. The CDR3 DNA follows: TGTGCCACCAGTGAGGGCAGTATTGACGAGCAGTACTTC.

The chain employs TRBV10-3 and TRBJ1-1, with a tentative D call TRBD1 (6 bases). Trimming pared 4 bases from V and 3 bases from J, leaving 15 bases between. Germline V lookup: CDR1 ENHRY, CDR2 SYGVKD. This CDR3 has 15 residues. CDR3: CAISVPAGADTEAFF. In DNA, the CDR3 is TGTGCCATCAGTGTCCCAGCGGGGGCCGACACTGAAGCTTTCTTT.

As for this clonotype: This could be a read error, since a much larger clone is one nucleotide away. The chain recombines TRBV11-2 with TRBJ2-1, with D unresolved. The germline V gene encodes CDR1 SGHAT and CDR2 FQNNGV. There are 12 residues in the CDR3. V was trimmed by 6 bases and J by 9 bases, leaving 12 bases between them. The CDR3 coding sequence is TGTGCCAGCAGTCGTGTGGAGAGTGAGCAGTTCTTC. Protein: CASSRVESEQFF.

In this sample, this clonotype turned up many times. The CDR3 nucleotides read TGTGCCAGCAGCGTAGAGGCTGGACTAGCCGAGCAGTTCTTC. It specifies CASSVEAGLAEQFF. The rearrangement links TRBV9 to TRBJ2-1; the match to TRBD2 covers 8 bases. Per germline, CDR1 SGDLS and CDR2 YYNGEE. The CDR3 covers 14 residues. V shed 0 bases, J shed 10 bases, and the junction held 6 bases outside the gene matches.

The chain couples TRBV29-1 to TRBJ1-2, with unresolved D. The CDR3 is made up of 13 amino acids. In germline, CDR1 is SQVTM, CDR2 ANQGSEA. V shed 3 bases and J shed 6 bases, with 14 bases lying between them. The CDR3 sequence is CSVEKRGLHGYTF. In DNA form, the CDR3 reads TGCAGCGTTGAGAAACGTGGGTTGCATGGCTACACCTTC.

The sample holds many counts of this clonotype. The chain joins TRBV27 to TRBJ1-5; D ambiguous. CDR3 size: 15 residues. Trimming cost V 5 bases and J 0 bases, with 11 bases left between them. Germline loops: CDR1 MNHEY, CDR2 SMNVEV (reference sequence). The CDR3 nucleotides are TGTGCCAGCAGTCCTAATACCTATAGCAATCAGCCCCAGCATTTT. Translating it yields CASSPNTYSNQPQHF.

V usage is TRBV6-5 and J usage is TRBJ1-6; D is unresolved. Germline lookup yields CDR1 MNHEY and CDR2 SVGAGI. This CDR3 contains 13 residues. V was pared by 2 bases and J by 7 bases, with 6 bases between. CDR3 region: CASSYIENSPLHF. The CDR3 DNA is TGTGCCAGCAGTTACATAGAAAATTCACCCCTCCACTTT.

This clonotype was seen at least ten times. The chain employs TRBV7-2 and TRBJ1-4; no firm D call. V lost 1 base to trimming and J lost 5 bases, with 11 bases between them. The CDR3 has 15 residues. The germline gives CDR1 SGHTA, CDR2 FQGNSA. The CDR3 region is CASSLEMRENEKLFF. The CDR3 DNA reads TGTGCCAGCAGCTTAGAAATGAGGGAGAATGAAAAACTGTTTTTT.

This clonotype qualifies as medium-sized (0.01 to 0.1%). The CDR3: CASSDPKRDTQYEQYF. The CDR3 DNA reads as TGTGCCAGCAGTGATCCCAAAAGGGACACCCAGTACGAGCAGTACTTC. The gene calls are TRBV25-1 and TRBJ2-7; perhaps TRBD1 as D (6 bases). Germline V gives CDR1 MGHDK, CDR2 SYGVNS. Between the trimmed V and J ends, which lost 3 bases and 4 bases, there was a span of 19 bases. There are 16 residues in the CDR3.

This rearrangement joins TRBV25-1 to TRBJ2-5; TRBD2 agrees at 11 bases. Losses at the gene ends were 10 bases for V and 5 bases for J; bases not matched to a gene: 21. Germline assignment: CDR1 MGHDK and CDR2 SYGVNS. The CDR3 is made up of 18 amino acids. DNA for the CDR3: TGTGCCATCAACAGATCGGCGGGGACTAGCGGACCGGGGGAGACCCAGTACTTC. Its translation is CAINRSAGTSGPGETQYF.

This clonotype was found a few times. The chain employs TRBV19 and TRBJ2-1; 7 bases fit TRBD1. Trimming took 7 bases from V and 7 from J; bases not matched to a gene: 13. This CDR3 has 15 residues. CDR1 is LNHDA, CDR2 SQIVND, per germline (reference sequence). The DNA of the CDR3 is TGTGCCAGTAAACGAACCGGGACAGATCGGAATGAGCAGTTCTTC. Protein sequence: CASKRTGTDRNEQFF. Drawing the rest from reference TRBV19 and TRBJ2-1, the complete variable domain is DGGITQSPKYLFRKEGQNVTLSCEQNLNHDAMYWYRQDPGQGLRLIYYSQIVNDFQKGDIAEGYSVSREKKESFPLTVTSAQKNPTAFYLCASKRTGTDRNEQFFGPGTRLTVL.

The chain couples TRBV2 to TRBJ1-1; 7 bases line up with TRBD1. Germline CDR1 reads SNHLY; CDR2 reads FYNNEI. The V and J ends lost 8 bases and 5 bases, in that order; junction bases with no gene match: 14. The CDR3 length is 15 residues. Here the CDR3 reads CASRQTGQVVTEAFF. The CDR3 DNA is TGTGCCAGCCGTCAAACCGGACAGGTCGTAACTGAAGCTTTCTTT.